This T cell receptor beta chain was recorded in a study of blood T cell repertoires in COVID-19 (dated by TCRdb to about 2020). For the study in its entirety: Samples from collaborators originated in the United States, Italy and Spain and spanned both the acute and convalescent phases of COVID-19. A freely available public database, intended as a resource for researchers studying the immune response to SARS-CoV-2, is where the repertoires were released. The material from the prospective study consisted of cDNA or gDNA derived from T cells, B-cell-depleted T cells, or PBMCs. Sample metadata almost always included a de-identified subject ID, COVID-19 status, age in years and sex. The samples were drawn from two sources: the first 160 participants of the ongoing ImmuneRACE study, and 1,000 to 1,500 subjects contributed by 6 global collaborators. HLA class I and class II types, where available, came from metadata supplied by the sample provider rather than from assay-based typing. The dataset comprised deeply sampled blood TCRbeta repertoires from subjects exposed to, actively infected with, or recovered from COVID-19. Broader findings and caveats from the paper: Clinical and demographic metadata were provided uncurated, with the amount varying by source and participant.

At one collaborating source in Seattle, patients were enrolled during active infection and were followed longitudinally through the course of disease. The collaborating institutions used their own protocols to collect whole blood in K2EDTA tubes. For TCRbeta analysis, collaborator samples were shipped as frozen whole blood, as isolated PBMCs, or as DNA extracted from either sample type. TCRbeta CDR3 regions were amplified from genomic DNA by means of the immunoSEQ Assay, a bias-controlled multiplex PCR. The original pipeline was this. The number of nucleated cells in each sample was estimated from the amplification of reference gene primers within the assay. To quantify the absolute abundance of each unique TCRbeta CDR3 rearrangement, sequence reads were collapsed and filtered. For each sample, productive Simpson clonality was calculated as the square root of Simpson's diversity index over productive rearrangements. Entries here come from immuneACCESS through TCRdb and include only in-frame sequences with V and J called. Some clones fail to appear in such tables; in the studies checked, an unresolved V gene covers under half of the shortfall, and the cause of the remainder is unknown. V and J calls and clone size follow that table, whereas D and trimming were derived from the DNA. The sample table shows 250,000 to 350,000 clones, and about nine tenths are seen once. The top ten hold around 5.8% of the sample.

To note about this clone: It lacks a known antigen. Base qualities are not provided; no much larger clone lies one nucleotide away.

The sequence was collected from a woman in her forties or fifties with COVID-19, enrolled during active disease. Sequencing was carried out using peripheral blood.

Here is the DNA: TGCAGCGTTTCAGGGGACGGTGGCACAGATACGCAGTATTTT. The translation is CSVSGDGGTDTQYF. The rearrangement combines TRBV29-1 with TRBJ2-3, with TRBD1 tentatively as D gene (6 bases match). V was cut back by 5 bases and J by 1 base, leaving a gap of 13 bases between them. Taken from the germline V gene, the CDR1 and CDR2 loops are SQVTM and ANQGSEA. The CDR3 contains 14 residues, cysteine and phenylalanine counted. Just CDR3 DNA is preserved here, 42 bases in frame from base 1.